The rows below give T cell receptor beta chains drawn from one sample of a study of T cells in Graves' hyperthyroidism and ophthalmopathy. TCRdb recomputed calls from the multiplex PCR reads with MiXCR, one row per CDR3 protein. Of about 260,000 distinct CDR3 sequences in the sample, approximately 23% were seen once. The sample comprised blood. These receptors were taken from a man aged 25 to 40 with Graves' ophthalmopathy. Each CDR3 is given with its conserved first and last residue. The D gene is left open where the match is weak.

17	-	TRBV7-2	TRBJ2-2	CASSFRPIGTATGELFF
14	-	TRBV19	TRBJ1-5	CASSRQGQDQPQHF
15	TRBD1	TRBV19	TRBJ2-2	CASSTYRGVDGELFF
15	-	TRBV28	TRBJ1-5	CASSRWTATYQPQHF
15	-	TRBV25-1	TRBJ1-2	CASSVTGTENYGYTF
14	-	TRBV30	TRBJ2-7	CAWSGGRGTYEQYF
13	-	TRBV20-1	TRBJ1-2	CSATGAINYGYTF
15	TRBD1	TRBV2	TRBJ1-6	CARSATTGANSPLHF
18	TRBD2	TRBV28	TRBJ2-7	CASSLLVERETLGYEQYF
13	TRBD2	TRBV29-1	TRBJ2-1	CSGGLAGTNEQFF
14	TRBD2	TRBV20-1	TRBJ2-7	CSARASLAGFEQYF